This TCR beta chain comes out of a study of shared clonotypes between healthy human individuals (TCRdb year 2020). General notes on the study: The cohort comprised two women and a few men aged 18 to 49 years. To estimate repertoire size and how much clonotypes are shared between individuals, the study performed deep sequencing of blood TCR repertoires from a few healthy adults. Between about 0.85 and 10 billion PBMCs per donor were obtained by leukapheresis. Libraries were prepared and TCR repertoires were sequenced by different laboratories using diverse techniques, in order to increase sequencing depth and limit assay-specific biases. Per donor, three plates each were used for CD4 naive and CD4 memory, two for CD8 naive, and one for CD8 memory.

The donors were healthy, HIV-negative adults with no recently reported acute infections or vaccinations. Every donor was a Caucasian adult living in Nashville, Tennessee, USA. CD4+ T cells were enriched by magnetic negative selection, after which naive cells were positively selected on CD45RA and the negative fraction was taken as the memory subset. Blood was collected by leukapheresis, and PBMCs were isolated by Ficoll-Histopaque density gradient centrifugation and then cryopreserved in liquid nitrogen vapor phase. Purity and quantity of every magnetically sorted T cell population were checked by analytical flow cytometry. Each sorted fraction had its genomic DNA isolated and then quantified by UV absorbance on a Nanodrop 2000c. The junction shows trimming of 4 bases on V and 2 bases on J, and the gene matches do not reach 2 bases of it. The CDR3, cysteine through phenylalanine, is 15 amino acids long. Of the read, only the CDR3 DNA is kept; its 45 bases are in frame from base 1. In the germline V gene (reference sequence), CDR1 corresponds to MNHEY and CDR2 to SMNVEV.

With regard to this clone: The target of this receptor is not known. No clone much larger than this one lies a single base away; base qualities are absent.

TCR CDR3 regions were amplified from genomic DNA by multiplex PCR using the deep immunoSEQ assay. Extracted genomic DNA from each cell subset was distributed evenly across all wells of several immunoSEQ 96-well plates, and each plate was treated as a replicate. For sorted subsets, each replicate PCR was loaded with approximately 190 ng genomic DNA, equivalent to about 33,000 T cell genomes. The purified libraries were quantified using a Qubit 3.0 fluorometer, sized with a Bioanalyzer 2100, and then quantified again using the KAPA Library Quantification kit. Every immunoSEQ 96-well plate was sequenced on a separate single-read 150-cycle Illumina NextSeq 550 flow cell. For the original study's pipeline: Because the immunoSEQ output held only junctional sequences and lacked quality scores, the filtering could not match the filtering applied to full-length reads. Sequences were annotated with PyIR, a Python wrapper for IgBLAST v1.9, using IMGT germline references to assign V/J genes and CDR3. Reads were removed for weak V/J assignments (E-value above 1e-6), missing CDR3, stop codons, out-of-frame junctions, or ambiguous translated residues. V3J clonotypes were defined as sequences sharing the same inferred V gene, J gene, and CDR3 amino acid sequence. The percentage overlap between two repertoires was calculated by dividing the number of shared unique clonotypes by the size of the smaller repertoire. Three approaches were used to assess repertoire richness: RTK rarefaction, the Chao1 estimator, and Recon v2.1 estimates of unobserved clonotypes. Generation probabilities for all TCRbeta clonotypes obtained by the gDNA method from several donors were computed using OLGA. TCRdb obtained this table from immuneACCESS and retained in-frame rearrangements with V and J assigned. These tables miss some clones; where compared with another copy, unresolved V genes account for less than half of the shortfall, and the remainder is unexplained. V and J calls and clone size are given by that table; D and trimming were obtained from the DNA. Across this sample there are hundreds of thousands of clones, with about 74% seen only once. Under 2% of the sample comes from the top ten.

What the work shows at the level of the full study, not this receptor alone: Larger estimated clonotype richness was generally found for naive subsets than for memory subsets. Because the study included only a small number of donors, the genetic and exposure-history diversity represented was limited. Only blood was sampled, and tissue TCR repertoires likely differ from those in blood. Pairwise subsampling indicated that sequencing depth was expected to affect the degree of clonotype sharing among donors. Incomplete sequencing was indicated by rarefaction of sorted-subset datasets, despite the large sequencing depth. Sharing across a handful of donors was observed for roughly 5.4% of naive CD4, about 3.2% of naive CD8, about 2.5% of memory CD4, and around 0.4% of memory CD8 clonotypes. Clonotypes shared by all four sorted-subset donors showed higher generation probabilities than non-shared clonotypes.

Sequencing was carried out using memory CD4+ T cells sorted from blood. The cell subset or site label, read with the paper, signifies: CD45RA-negative fraction. Recombination joined TRBV27 with TRBJ2-5; TRBD2 agrees with 12 junctional bases. The clonotype comes from a woman between 25 and 40 years old in good health. The nucleotide sequence reads TGTGCCAGCAGTTCCGGACTAGCGGGGCAAGAGACCCAGTACTTC. Its protein is CASSSGLAGQETQYF.